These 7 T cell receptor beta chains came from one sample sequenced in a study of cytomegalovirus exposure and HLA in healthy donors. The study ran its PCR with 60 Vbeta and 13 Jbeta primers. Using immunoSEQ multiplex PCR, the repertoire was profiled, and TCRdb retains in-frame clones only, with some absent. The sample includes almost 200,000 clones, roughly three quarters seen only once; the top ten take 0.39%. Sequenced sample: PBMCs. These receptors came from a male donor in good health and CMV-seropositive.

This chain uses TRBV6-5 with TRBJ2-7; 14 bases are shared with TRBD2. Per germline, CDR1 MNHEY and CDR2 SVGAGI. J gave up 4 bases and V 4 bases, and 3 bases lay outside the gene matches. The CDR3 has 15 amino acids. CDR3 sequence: CASSLTSGRAYEQYF. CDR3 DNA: TGTGCCAGCAGTTTGACTAGCGGGAGGGCGTACGAGCAGTACTTC.

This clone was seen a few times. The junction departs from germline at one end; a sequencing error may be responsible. The DNA of the CDR3 is TGTGCCAGCACCCCGCCCGGGTTAGCGATCTTC. This encodes CASTPPGLAIF. V usage is TRBV28 and J usage is TRBJ2-1; weak D call: TRBD2 (5 bases). CDR1 and CDR2 (germline): MDHEN, SYDVKM. The CDR3 is 11 amino acids. Based on the CDR3 plus reference TRBV28 and TRBJ2-1, the full variable domain is DVKVTQSSRYLVKRTGEKVFLECVQDMDHENMFWYRQDPGLGLRLIYFSYDVKMKEKGDIPEGYSVSREKKERFSLILESASTNQTSMYLCASTPPGLAIFGPGTRLTVL.

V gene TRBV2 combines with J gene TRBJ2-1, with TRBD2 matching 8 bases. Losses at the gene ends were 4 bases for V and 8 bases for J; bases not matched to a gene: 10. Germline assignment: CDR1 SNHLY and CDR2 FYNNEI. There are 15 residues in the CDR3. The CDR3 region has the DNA TGTGCCAGCAGTGCCGCCGGGACTAGTTTAGATGAGCAGTTCTTC. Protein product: CASSAAGTSLDEQFF. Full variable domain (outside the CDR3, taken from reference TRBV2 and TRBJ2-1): EPEVTQTPSHQVTQMGQEVILRCVPISNHLYFYWYRQILGQKVEFLVSFYNNEISEKSEIFDDQFSVERPDGSNFTLKIRSTKLEDSAMYFCASSAAGTSLDEQFFGPGTRLTVL.

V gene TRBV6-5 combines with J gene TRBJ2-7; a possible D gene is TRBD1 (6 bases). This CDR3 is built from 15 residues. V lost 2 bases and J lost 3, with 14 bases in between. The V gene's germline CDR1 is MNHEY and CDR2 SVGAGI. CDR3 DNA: TGTGCCAGCAGTTACCGGTGGGGGCACGACTACGAGCAGTACTTC. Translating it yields CASSYRWGHDYEQYF.

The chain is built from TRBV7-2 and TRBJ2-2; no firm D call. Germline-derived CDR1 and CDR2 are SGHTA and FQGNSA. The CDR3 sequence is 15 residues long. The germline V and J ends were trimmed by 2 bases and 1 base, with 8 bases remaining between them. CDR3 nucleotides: TGTGCCAGCAGCTTAAGGCAGGTGAACACCGGGGAGCTGTTTTTT. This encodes CASSLRQVNTGELFF.

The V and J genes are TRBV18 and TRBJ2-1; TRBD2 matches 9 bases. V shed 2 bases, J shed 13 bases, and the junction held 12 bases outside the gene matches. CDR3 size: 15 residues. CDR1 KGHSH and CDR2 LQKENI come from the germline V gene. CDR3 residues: CASSPGPAGGVGQFF. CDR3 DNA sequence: TGTGCCAGCTCACCAGGGCCAGCGGGGGGCGTCGGTCAGTTCTTC.

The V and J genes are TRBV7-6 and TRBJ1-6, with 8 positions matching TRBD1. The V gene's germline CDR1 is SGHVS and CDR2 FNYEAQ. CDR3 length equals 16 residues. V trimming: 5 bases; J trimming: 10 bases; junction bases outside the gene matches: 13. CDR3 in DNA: TGTGCCAGCAGCCCCAACCCACAGGGGGTCGACTCACCCCTCCACTTT. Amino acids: CASSPNPQGVDSPLHF.